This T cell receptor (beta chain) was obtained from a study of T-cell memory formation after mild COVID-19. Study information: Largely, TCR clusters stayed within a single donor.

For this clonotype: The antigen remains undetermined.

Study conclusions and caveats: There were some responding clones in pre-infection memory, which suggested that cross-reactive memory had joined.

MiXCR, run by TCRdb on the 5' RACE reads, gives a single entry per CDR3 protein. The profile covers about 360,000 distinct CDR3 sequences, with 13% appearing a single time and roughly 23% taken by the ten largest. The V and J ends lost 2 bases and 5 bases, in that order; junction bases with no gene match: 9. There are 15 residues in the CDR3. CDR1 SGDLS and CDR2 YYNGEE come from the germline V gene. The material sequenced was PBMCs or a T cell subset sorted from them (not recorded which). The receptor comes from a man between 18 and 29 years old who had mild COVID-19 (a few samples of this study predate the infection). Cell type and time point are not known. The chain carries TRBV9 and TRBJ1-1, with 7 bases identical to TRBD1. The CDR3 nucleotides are TGTGCCAGCAGCGTGGGGAGTCCAGGGGGGACTGAAGCTTTCTTT. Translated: CASSVGSPGGTEAFF. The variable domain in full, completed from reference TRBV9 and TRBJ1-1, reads DSGVTQTPKHLITATGQRVTLRCSPRSGDLSVYWYQQSLDQGLQFLIQYYNGEERAKGNILERFSAQQFPDLHSELNLSSLELGDSALYFCASSVGSPGGTEAFFGQGTRLTVV.